This entry concerns a single T cell receptor (beta chain). Its cognate antigen has yet to be identified. No clone much larger than this one lies a single base away; base qualities are absent. These data come from a study of T-cell memory formation after mild COVID-19 (dated by TCRdb to about 2021). Study-level background: TCR sequence clusters from the two donors were largely donor specific. The cohort comprised two young, previously healthy adult volunteers, one female and one male. In two donors, T-cell clones that expanded and contracted after mild COVID-19 were tracked by sequencing TCRalpha and TCRbeta repertoires over time. What the study reported, not specific to this receptor: Contracting CD4+ clones turned up mainly in the CM and EM memory subsets, whereas EMRA was where CD8+ clones were enriched. Whether the second-wave clones peaking on day 37 were SARS-CoV-2 specific was not confirmed. Only two mild cases were covered by the study, and larger cohorts that include severe cases with pre-infection samples were considered necessary. Some responding clones were detected in pre-infection memory, which suggested that pre-existing cross-reactive memory T cells had joined the SARS-CoV-2 response. Clones that contracted from day 15 to 85 showed balanced CD4/CD8 phenotypes, whereas a second wave of clones that expanded from day 15 to 37 leaned towards CD4+.

Ficoll-Paque density gradient centrifugation was used to isolate PBMCs. These reads were obtained on an Illumina NovaSeq 6000. TCRalpha and TCRbeta cDNA libraries were built by 5'RACE with constant-segment primers, adding sample barcodes and unique molecular identifiers. Trizol reagent was used to extract RNA from every sample. Libraries were amplified in two PCR steps, with a second sample barcode and Illumina TruSeq adapters added in the second step. The libraries were sequenced on an Illumina NovaSeq using 2 x 150 bp paired-end reads. The paper's processing steps were these. The reads were demultiplexed and collapsed into UMI-guided consensus sequences using migec v1.2.7. Using mixcr v2.1.11, the UMI consensuses were aligned to TRA and TRB V and J templates and assembled into clonotypes. Expanded or contracted clonotypes were those called significant by both edgeR and NoisET, with noise models trained on biological replicates. For edgeR calls, the cutoffs were a false discovery rate-adjusted p below 0.01 and a log2 fold-change threshold of 1. As an exploratory analysis of dynamics, PCA with hierarchical clustering was applied to max-normalized trajectories of the 1000 most abundant clonotypes. The CD4 or CD8 phenotype of responding clones was assigned using the separately sequenced CD4+ and CD8+ repertoires. TCRdb's own reprocessing of the public reads used fastp at Q25 and MiXCR and kept productive beta chains. CDR3 protein sequences are deduplicated, and each keeps its most common genes and DNA. What appears here as the V and J calls and clone size reflects TCRdb's work, not the paper's. The sample yields approximately 230,000 distinct CDR3 sequences; approximately 16% were counted once. The ten largest clones represent about 3.5% of the sample.

Including cysteine and phenylalanine, the CDR3 has 14 amino acids. Only CDR3 DNA remains: 42 bases, in frame from the first base. Trimming takes 3 bases off V and 11 bases off J; junction bases not matched to a gene: 7. CDR1 and CDR2 are read off the germline V gene as ENHRY and SYGVKD. The sample comprised PBMCs or a T cell subset sorted from them (not recorded which). The clonotype originates from a man aged 18-30 years who had mild COVID-19 (a few samples of this study predate the infection). The sample titles of this study are shuffled in the database, so cell type and time point are left out; the donor was told from shared clones. Recombination linked TRBV10-3 to TRBJ1-1, with 12 middle bases fitting TRBD1. The DNA reads TGTGCCATCAGTGAACCCGGGACAGGGGGCGACGCTTTCTTT. It is translated as CAISEPGTGGDAFF.